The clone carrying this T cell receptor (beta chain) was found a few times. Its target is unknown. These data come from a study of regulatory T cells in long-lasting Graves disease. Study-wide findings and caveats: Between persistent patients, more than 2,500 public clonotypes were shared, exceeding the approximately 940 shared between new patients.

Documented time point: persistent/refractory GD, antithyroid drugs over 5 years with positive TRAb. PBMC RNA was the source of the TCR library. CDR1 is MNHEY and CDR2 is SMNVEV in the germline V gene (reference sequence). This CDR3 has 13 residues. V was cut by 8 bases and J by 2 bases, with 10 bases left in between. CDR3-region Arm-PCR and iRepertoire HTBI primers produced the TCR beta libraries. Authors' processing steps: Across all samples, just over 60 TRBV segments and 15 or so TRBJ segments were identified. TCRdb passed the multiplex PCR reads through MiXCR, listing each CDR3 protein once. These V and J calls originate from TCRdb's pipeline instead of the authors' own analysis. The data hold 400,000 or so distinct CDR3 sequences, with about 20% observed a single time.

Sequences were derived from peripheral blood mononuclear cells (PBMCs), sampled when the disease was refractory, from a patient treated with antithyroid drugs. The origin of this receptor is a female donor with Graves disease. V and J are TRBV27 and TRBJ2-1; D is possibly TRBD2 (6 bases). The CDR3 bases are TGTGCCAGCGGTCTAGCGCCCTACAATGAGCAGTTCTTC. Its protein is CASGLAPYNEQFF.